The 8 T cell receptor beta chains given below trace back to one sample, sequenced in a study of T cell responses to AZD1222 COVID-19 vaccine. Sequencing used immunoSEQ multiplex PCR; TCRdb keeps in-frame clones, though not all of them. This table holds around 160,000 clones, 90% to 95% found once. The sample here was peripheral blood, taken on day 0 of AZD1222 vaccination. These receptors were obtained from an adult in good health.

J is TRBJ2-1 and V is TRBV29-1; D remains ambiguous. Germline-derived CDR1 and CDR2 are SQVTM and ANQGSEA. Trimming cost V 4 bases and J 0 bases, with 10 bases left between them. There are 14 residues in the CDR3. CDR3 nucleotide sequence: TGCAGCGTTGCAACGGGTAGCTCCTACAATGAGCAGTTCTTC. Translation gives CSVATGSSYNEQFF.

This clone was seen once. The CDR3 DNA reads as TGTGCCAGCAGTTTGGCTCTAGCGGGAACCGGGGAGCTGTTTTTT. Residues: CASSLALAGTGELFF. This chain links TRBV28 with TRBJ2-2; the match to TRBD2 covers 9 bases. Trimming removed 3 bases from V and 5 bases from J; junction bases left unmatched: 4. The CDR3 is 15 residues long. Germline CDR1 reads MDHEN; CDR2 reads SYDVKM.

The chain has TRBV20-1 and TRBJ2-5; TRBD2 aligns across 8 bases. Germline-derived CDR1 and CDR2 are DFQATT and SNEGSKA (reference sequence). This CDR3 has 12 amino acids. Trimming took 3 bases from V and 4 from J; bases not matched to a gene: 1. The CDR3 sequence is CSASREGETQYF. The CDR3 DNA sequence: TGCAGTGCTAGTCGGGAGGGAGAGACCCAGTACTTC.

The chain joins TRBV4-1 to TRBJ1-5, with D maybe TRBD1 (5 bases). From germline, CDR1 is MGHRA and CDR2 YSYEKL. Trimming cost V 4 bases and J 6 bases, with 13 bases left between them. This CDR3 spans 14 amino acids. CDR3 region: CASSPWGEGQPQHF. The CDR3 nucleotides read TGCGCCAGCAGCCCTTGGGGGGAGGGTCAGCCCCAGCATTTT.

The rearrangement joins TRBV14 to TRBJ2-1; 8 positions agree with TRBD2. Germline loops: CDR1 SGHDN, CDR2 FVKESK. V dropped 4 bases and J dropped 5; count of bases not matched to a gene: 4. CDR3 length: 14 residues. In DNA form, the CDR3 reads TGTGCCAGCAGCCTAGCGGGGAGGAACAATGAGCAGTTCTTC. Translation gives CASSLAGRNNEQFF.

J is TRBJ2-1 and V is TRBV6-5; D is uncertain. Germline CDR1 and CDR2: MNHEY and SVGAGI. V lost 7 bases to trimming and J lost 0 bases, with 7 bases between them. CDR3 length equals 13 residues. This CDR3 is CASNPGSYNEQFF. The CDR3 DNA is TGTGCCAGCAATCCGGGCTCCTACAATGAGCAGTTCTTC.

The chain couples TRBV3-1 (or the pseudogene TRBV3-2) to TRBJ2-4; 9 positions agree with TRBD1. The germline V gene encodes CDR1 LGHDT and CDR2 YNNKEL (reference sequence). V was pared by 4 bases and J by 10 bases, with 14 bases of the junction left unmatched. The CDR3 contains 16 residues. The CDR3 region has the DNA TGTGCCAGCAGCCTCCGCTCACAGGGGGCTTCGGGGATTCAGTACTTC. Protein sequence: CASSLRSQGASGIQYF.

The chain's CDR3 is CASSDGTVGGYTF. Here the CDR3 DNA reads TGCGCCAGCAGTGACGGTACGGTCGGTGGCTACACCTTC. This chain connects TRBV10-1 to TRBJ1-2; D is unresolved. Deletions cut 3 bases from V and 7 bases from J, with 12 bases between. CDR3 size: 13 residues. Germline assignment: CDR1 WNHNN and CDR2 SYGVQD (reference sequence).